A selection of T cell receptor beta chains follows, all from one sample in a study of PD-L1 blockade in urothelial cancer. Some clones are missing from TCRdb's copy, which holds only in-frame ones; the method was immunoSEQ multiplex PCR. There are some 50,000 clones in the sample; around nine tenths occur only once, and roughly 14% lies in the top ten. Sequenced here: PBMCs, sampled around atezolizumab (anti-PD-L1) treatment. These receptors were collected from an older woman with urothelial cancer. The CDR3 runs from the conserved cysteine through the conserved F or W. D genes are given only for firm matches. Some rows mark clone size as missing; the rest say once, few, many or name a class of expanded clone.

NA | NA | TRBJ2-1 | TRBV5-4 | TGTGCCAGCAGCTCGCGGGGCGGCTACAATGAGCAGTTCTTC | CASSSRGGYNEQFF
NA | once | TRBJ1-4 | TRBV5-1 | TGCGCCAGCAGCTTGGACCCAGGGAATGAAAAACTGTTTTTT | CASSLDPGNEKLFF
NA | NA | TRBJ2-7 | TRBV20-1 | TGCAGTGCAATAGCGGCTTACGAGCAGTACTTC | CSAIAAYEQYF
NA | NA | TRBJ1-5 | TRBV11-3 | TGTGCCAGCAGCTTAGGACCGGCGGGGAAGTATAGCAATCAGCCCCAGCATTTT | CASSLGPAGKYSNQPQHF
TRBD2 | NA | TRBJ2-7 | TRBV5-1 | TGCGCCAGCAGCCACCGGGAGGGCGGATACTACGAGCAGTACTTC | CASSHREGGYYEQYF
NA | NA | TRBJ1-2 | TRBV11-2 | TGTGCCAGCACCCAAGGTCGGACAAACTATGGCTACACCTTC | CASTQGRTNYGYTF
TRBD1 | NA | TRBJ2-7 | TRBV5-4 | TGTGCCAGCAGCATCCGGACAGGGCACTCCGAGCAGTACTTC | CASSIRTGHSEQYF
TRBD1 | NA | TRBJ2-5 | TRBV27 | TGTGCCAGCAGTTTTATCACAGGGGGCCAAGAGACCCAGTACTTC | CASSFITGGQETQYF
TRBD1 | NA | TRBJ1-1 | TRBV6-5 | TGTGCCAGCAAACCGGGACAGGGGAGTGAAGCTTTCTTT | CASKPGQGSEAFF
TRBD2 | once | TRBJ2-7 | TRBV5-8 | TGTGCCAGCAGCTCGCGACTAGCGGGAGTCTACGAGCAGTACTTC | CASSSRLAGVYEQYF
NA | once | TRBJ2-1 | TRBV4-3 | TGCGCCAGCAGCCAAGATCGGACTGGGAGCTCCTACAATGAGCAGTTCTTC | CASSQDRTGSSYNEQFF
NA | NA | TRBJ2-3 | TRBV5-1 | TGCGCCAGCAGCCTGACACTGGATACGCAGTATTTT | CASSLTLDTQYF
TRBD2 | once | TRBJ2-5 | TRBV6-6 | TGTGCCAGCAGGCCGCCGGGACTAGCGGGGGGTTTCCAGTACTTC | CASRPPGLAGGFQYF
NA | NA | TRBJ1-1 | TRBV19 | TGTGCCAGTAGTTTCGGGATGAACACTGAAGCTTTCTTT | CASSFGMNTEAFF
NA | NA | TRBJ2-5 | TRBV27 | TGTGCCAGCAGTTTATCCAGAGAGACCCAGTACTTC | CASSLSRETQYF
TRBD1 | NA | TRBJ2-2 | TRBV28 | TGTGCCAGCAGTCGGGGACAGGGTGTCACCGGGGAGCTGTTTTTT | CASSRGQGVTGELFF
TRBD1 | NA | TRBJ2-7 | TRBV18 | TGTGCCAGCTCACCCCGAACCGGGACAGGGGGTTTTGAGCAGTACTTC | CASSPRTGTGGFEQYF
TRBD1 | NA | TRBJ1-1 | TRBV7-2 | TGTGCCAGCAGCGTTAGACAGGGGGCGCCGGCTTTCTTT | CASSVRQGAPAFF
NA | NA | TRBJ2-2 | TRBV19 | TGTGCCAGTAGTACCGGACAGTTCACCGGGGAGCTGTTTTTT | CASSTGQFTGELFF
TRBD1 | NA | TRBJ2-2 | TRBV27 | TGTGCCGCCCGACAGGGGAGAGACACCGGGGAGCTGTTTTTT | CAARQGRDTGELFF
NA | NA | TRBJ2-1 | TRBV9 | TGTGCCAGCAGCGAGGGGGGGAATGAGCAGTTCTTC | CASSEGGNEQFF
TRBD2 | NA | TRBJ2-7 | TRBV19 | TGTGCCAGTAGTGTTTCAGTTGGGAGGGCCTACGAGCAGTACTTC | CASSVSVGRAYEQYF
NA | few | TRBJ2-3 | TRBV18 | TGTGCCAGCTCGCAAACAGGGAACACAGATACGCAGTATTTT | CASSQTGNTDTQYF
NA | NA | TRBJ1-1 | TRBV9 | TGTGCCAGCAGCGCGACGGCCGGGACACCATACACTGAAGCTTTCTTT | CASSATAGTPYTEAFF
TRBD1 | once | TRBJ2-3 | TRBV7-9 | TGTGCCAGCAGACCGACGGGGACAGGTTACACAGATACGCAGTATTTT | CASRPTGTGYTDTQYF
TRBD2 | medium-sized | TRBJ2-7 | TRBV19 | TGTGCCAGTAGTACAGATGGGCCCGCTAGCGGGATTGACGAGCAGTACTTC | CASSTDGPASGIDEQYF
TRBD1 | NA | TRBJ1-4 | TRBV6-6 | TGTGCCAGCAGCCCACAGGGGGGGAATAAAGAAAAACTGTTTTTT | CASSPQGGNKEKLFF
TRBD1 | once | TRBJ2-7 | TRBV5-4 | TGTGCCAGCAGCCCGGGAACGAGACAGGGCTACGAGCAGTACTTC | CASSPGTRQGYEQYF
TRBD2 | NA | TRBJ2-7 | TRBV2 | TGTGCCAGCAGGCAACTAGCGTACTCCTACGAGCAGTACTTC | CASRQLAYSYEQYF
NA | NA | TRBJ2-1 | TRBV5-1 | TGCGCCAGCAGCCTCGGGATGATGAATGAGCAGTTCTTC | CASSLGMMNEQFF
TRBD1 | NA | TRBJ2-1 | TRBV19 | TGTGCCAGTAGTATTCCGTACGGGACAGACAATGAGCAGTTCTTC | CASSIPYGTDNEQFF
TRBD1 | once | TRBJ2-6 | TRBV5-1 | TGCGCCCCCAATCGGGACAGGCGACCTAGTTCCGGGGCCAACGTCCTGACTTTC | CAPNRDRRPSSGANVLTF
NA | NA | TRBJ1-1 | TRBV21-1 | TGTGCCAGCAGCAATGCGGGGGGGACCACTGAAGCTTTCTTT | CASSNAGGTTEAFF
NA | NA | TRBJ2-3 | TRBV11-2 | TGTGCCAGCAGCCTGAGTGAAGATACGCAGTATTTT | CASSLSEDTQYF
TRBD1 | medium-sized | TRBJ2-4 | TRBV7-2 | TGTGCCAGCAGCGGACAGGGAACGATTCAGTACTTC | CASSGQGTIQYF
NA | NA | TRBJ2-2 | TRBV4-2 | TGTGCCAGCAGCCAAGATGCACTAGCTGAAGCCACCGGGGAGCTGTTTTTT | CASSQDALAEATGELFF
TRBD1 | once | TRBJ1-5 | TRBV29-1 | TGCAGCGTTGGACAGGGGGGCAATCAGCCCCAGCATTTT | CSVGQGGNQPQHF
NA | once | TRBJ1-3 | TRBV11-2 | TGTGCCAGCAGCCTAGCGAGCGGCTCTGGAAACACCATATATTTT | CASSLASGSGNTIYF
NA | NA | TRBJ2-7 | TRBV7-9 | TGTGCCAGCAGCCCCAGTGGACAGTCCTACGAGCAGTACTTC | CASSPSGQSYEQYF
NA | NA | TRBJ2-3 | TRBV9 | TGTGCCAGCAGCGCGCTTGGGCGGGGCGACACAGATACGCAGTATTTT | CASSALGRGDTDTQYF
NA | NA | TRBJ1-2 | TRBV21-1 | TGTGCCAGCAGCAAACTACAGGGGGCGCGAGGCTACACCTTC | CASSKLQGARGYTF
NA | NA | TRBJ2-6 | TRBV27 | TGTGCCAGCAGTTCCTACCAGGGCTCTGGGGCCAACGTCCTGACTTTC | CASSSYQGSGANVLTF
NA | once | TRBJ2-5 | TRBV18 | TGTGCCAGCTCTTGGGGGGGGCTCCAAGAGACCCAGTACTTC | CASSWGGLQETQYF
NA | NA | TRBJ1-3 | TRBV5-1 | TGCGCCAGCAGCTCCTTCCGGACAGACACCATATATTTT | CASSSFRTDTIYF